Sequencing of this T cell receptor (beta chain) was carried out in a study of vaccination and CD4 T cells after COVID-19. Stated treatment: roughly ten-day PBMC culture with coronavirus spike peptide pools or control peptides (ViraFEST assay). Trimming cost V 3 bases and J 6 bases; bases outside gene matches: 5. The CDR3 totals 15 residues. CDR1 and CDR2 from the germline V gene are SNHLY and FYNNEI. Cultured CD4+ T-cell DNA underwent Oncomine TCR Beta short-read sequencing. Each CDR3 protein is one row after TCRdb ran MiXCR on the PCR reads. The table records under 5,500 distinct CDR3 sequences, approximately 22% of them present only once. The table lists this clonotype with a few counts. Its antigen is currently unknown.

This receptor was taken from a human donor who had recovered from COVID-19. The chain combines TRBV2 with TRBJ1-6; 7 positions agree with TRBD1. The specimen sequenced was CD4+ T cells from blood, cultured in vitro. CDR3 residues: CASSDAAGGNSPLHF. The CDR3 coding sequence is TGTGCCAGCAGTGACGCGGCAGGGGGTAATTCACCCCTCCACTTT.